This entry is about one T cell receptor beta chain. The same CDR3 is also encoded by other DNA sequences in this sample. This sample is part of a study of shared clonotypes between healthy human individuals. In the authors' workflow: ImmunoSEQ sequences covered only the junction and lacked quality scores; filtering therefore differed. Repertoires were generated with immunoSEQ multiplex PCR, while TCRdb's copy carries only in-frame clones and drops some. The V and J calls and clone size were taken over from that table, and D and trimming were inferred from the DNA. The table lists roughly 640,000 clones, almost 97% of them singletons. The V end lost 2 bases, the J end lost 3 bases, and 6 bases lay between the germline ends. The CDR3 is made up of 13 amino acids. Germline assignment: CDR1 MDHEN and CDR2 SYDVKM.

This sequence was found in a young woman in good health. The rearrangement joins TRBV28 to TRBJ2-3; D may be TRBD2 (5 bases). Source material: naive CD4+ T cells sorted from blood. Subset noted: CD45RA+ positively selected. The CDR3 nucleotides read TGTGCCAGCAGTTTAAGCGGTACAGATACGCAGTATTTT. Residues: CASSLSGTDTQYF.